Each of the 10 T cell receptor beta chains below was sequenced from the same sample in a study of cytomegalovirus exposure and HLA in healthy donors (dated by TCRdb to 2015 to 2018). Receptor amplification or capture employed the immunoSEQ multiplex PCR assay. A mixture of 60 forward primers for TCR Vbeta segments and 13 reverse primers for TCR Jbeta segments was used in the multiplex PCR. Drawn from immuneACCESS, this table holds only the in-frame rearrangements with V and J called that TCRdb kept. Clones are partly lost; checked studies trace under half to an unresolved V gene and leave the rest unexplained. A total of about 100,000 clones appear in this sample, about 80% of them only once. The top ten clonotypes cover about 6.6% of the sample. The sample comprised PBMCs. The receptors were sampled from a man in his forties in good health and CMV-seropositive.

This chain's CDR3 is CARSLVWEDRLRSPLHF. The DNA of the CDR3 is TGTGCCAGAAGCTTAGTATGGGAGGACAGGCTCAGGTCACCCCTCCACTTT. The V gene is TRBV7-5, the J gene TRBJ1-6; the table's D gene call, TRBD1, was not cross checked with the DNA. TRBV7-5 is described as a pseudogene. This CDR3 spans 17 amino acids.

The chain has TRBV7-2 and TRBJ1-5; D is possibly TRBD1 (6 bases). Germline assignment: CDR1 SGHTA and CDR2 FQGNSA. The CDR3 has 15 amino acids. The ends were cut back, 5 bases at V and 3 bases at J, with 14 bases in the middle. The CDR3 DNA is TGTGCCAGCAGCGCATTCGGACAGCACAATCAGCCCCAGCATTTT. As protein: CASSAFGQHNQPQHF.

This rearrangement joins TRBV5-1 to TRBJ1-1, with D possibly being TRBD1 (5 bases). The V gene lost 0 bases and the J gene lost 0 bases, with 15 bases spanning the gap. The CDR3 has 17 residues. Germline CDR1 reads SGHRS; CDR2 reads YFSETQ. DNA for the CDR3: TGCGCCAGCAGCTTGGAACCCCCCGACAGTTTGAACACTGAAGCTTTCTTT. Translated: CASSLEPPDSLNTEAFF.

The J gene is TRBJ2-3, the V gene TRBV15; the D is unclear. V was trimmed by 4 bases and J by 0 bases, leaving 11 bases between them. Germline V gene data show CDR1 as LNHNV and CDR2 as YYDKDF (reference sequence). This CDR3 is built from 15 residues. Here the CDR3 reads CATSIRLVSTDTQYF. The CDR3 DNA sequence: TGTGCCACCAGCATAAGACTGGTGAGCACAGATACGCAGTATTTT.

V usage is TRBV10-3 and J usage is TRBJ1-1; the D gene is possibly TRBD1 (5 bases). Germline-derived CDR1 and CDR2 are ENHRY and SYGVKD. V was trimmed by 8 bases and J by 1 base, leaving 11 bases between them. The CDR3 contains 13 residues. CDR3: CAIQGKQNTEAFF. As DNA, the CDR3 is TGTGCCATCCAGGGTAAGCAGAACACTGAAGCTTTCTTT.

A few counts support this clone. The gene calls are TRBV10-2 and TRBJ1-5; no reliable D call. The V end was cut by 6 bases, the J end by 5 bases, with 11 bases between. CDR1 WSHSY and CDR2 SAAADI come from the germline V gene. CDR3 length equals 13 residues. The CDR3 reads CASSPGQYQPQHF. The CDR3 DNA is TGCGCCAGCAGCCCCGGTCAATATCAGCCCCAGCATTTT.

The chain joins TRBV29-1 to TRBJ1-1; TRBD1 is a possible D gene (6 bases). CDR1 and CDR2 (germline): SQVTM, ANQGSEA. CDR3 length equals 13 residues. V shed 6 bases and J shed 0 bases, with 11 bases lying between them. The CDR3 DNA sequence: TGCAGCGTGACGGGACATATGAACACTGAAGCTTTCTTT. Its protein is CSVTGHMNTEAFF.

A single count supports this clone. The chain joins TRBV5-1 to TRBJ2-5; 10 bases agree with TRBD1. The CDR3 totals 15 residues. Germline V lookup: CDR1 SGHRS, CDR2 YFSETQ. The junction had 8 bases not matched to a gene; V was cut back by 4 bases and J by 5 bases. CDR3 nucleotides: TGCGCCAGCAGCAGGGACAGGGGCTTTGGCGAGACCCAGTACTTC. The encoded protein is CASSRDRGFGETQYF.

The rearrangement links TRBV5-3 to TRBJ2-7; 9 bases map to TRBD1. TRBV5-3 is designated an ORF whose function remains uncertain. V lost 2 bases to trimming and J lost 6 bases; unmatched junction nucleotides: 15. This CDR3 has 17 residues. CDR3 DNA sequence: TGTGCCAGAAGCTTTACTTCTCCCCCGGGACAGGGAGGCGAGCAGTACTTC. This codes for CARSFTSPPGQGGEQYF.

The chain is built from TRBV5-1 and TRBJ2-2; D might be TRBD1 (6 bases). The CDR3 has 14 amino acids. Trimming pared 5 bases from V and 6 bases from J, leaving 14 bases between. Per the germline V gene, CDR1 is SGHRS and CDR2 is YFSETQ. DNA of the CDR3: TGCGCCAGCAGTAGGGGCAGGGGTGCCGGGGAGCTGTTTTTT. This translates into CASSRGRGAGELFF.